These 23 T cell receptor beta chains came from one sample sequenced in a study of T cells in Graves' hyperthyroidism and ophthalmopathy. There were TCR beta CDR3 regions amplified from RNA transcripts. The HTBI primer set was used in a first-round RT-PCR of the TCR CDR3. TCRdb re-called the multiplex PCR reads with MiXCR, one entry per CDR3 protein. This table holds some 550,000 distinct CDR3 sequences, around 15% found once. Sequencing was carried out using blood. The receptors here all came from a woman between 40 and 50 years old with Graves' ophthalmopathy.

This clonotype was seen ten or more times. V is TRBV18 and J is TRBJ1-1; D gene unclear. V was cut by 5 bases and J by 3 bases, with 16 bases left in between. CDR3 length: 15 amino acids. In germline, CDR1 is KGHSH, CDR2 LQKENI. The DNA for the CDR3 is TGTGCCAGCTCATCTACGGACTCAAGGGACACTGAAGCTTTCTTT. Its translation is CASSSTDSRDTEAFF.

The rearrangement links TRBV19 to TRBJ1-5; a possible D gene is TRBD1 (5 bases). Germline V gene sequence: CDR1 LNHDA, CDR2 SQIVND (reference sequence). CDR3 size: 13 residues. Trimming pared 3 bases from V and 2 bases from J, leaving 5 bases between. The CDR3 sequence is CASSMGGNQPQHF. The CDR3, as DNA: TGTGCCAGTAGTATGGGGGGCAATCAGCCCCAGCATTTT.

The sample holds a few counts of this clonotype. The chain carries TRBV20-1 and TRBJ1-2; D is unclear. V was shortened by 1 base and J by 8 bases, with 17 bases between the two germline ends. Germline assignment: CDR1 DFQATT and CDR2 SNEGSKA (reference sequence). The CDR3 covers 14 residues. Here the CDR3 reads CSARAEKARGGYTF. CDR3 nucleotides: TGCAGTGCTAGAGCAGAGAAGGCTCGCGGGGGCTACACCTTC.

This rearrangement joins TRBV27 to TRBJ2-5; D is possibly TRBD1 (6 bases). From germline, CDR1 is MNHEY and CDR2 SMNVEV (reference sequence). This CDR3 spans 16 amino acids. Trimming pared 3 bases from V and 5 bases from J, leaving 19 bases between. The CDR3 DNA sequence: TGTGCCAGCAGTTTTTCGGGCAGGGGCGATTCGGAGACCCAGTACTTC. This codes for CASSFSGRGDSETQYF.

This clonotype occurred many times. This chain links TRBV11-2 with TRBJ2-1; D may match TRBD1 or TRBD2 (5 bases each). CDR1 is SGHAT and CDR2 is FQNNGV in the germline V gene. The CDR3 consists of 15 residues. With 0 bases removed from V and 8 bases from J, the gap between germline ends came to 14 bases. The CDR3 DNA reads TGTGCCAGCAGCTTAGAACATCCAAGGGGAGATGAGCAGTTCTTC. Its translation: CASSLEHPRGDEQFF.

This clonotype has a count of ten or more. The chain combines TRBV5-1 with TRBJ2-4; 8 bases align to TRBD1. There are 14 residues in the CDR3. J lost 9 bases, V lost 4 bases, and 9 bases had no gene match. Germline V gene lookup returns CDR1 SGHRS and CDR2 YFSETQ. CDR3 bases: TGCGCCAGCAGCACCCTGGACAGGGATGGCATTCAGTACTTC. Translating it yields CASSTLDRDGIQYF.

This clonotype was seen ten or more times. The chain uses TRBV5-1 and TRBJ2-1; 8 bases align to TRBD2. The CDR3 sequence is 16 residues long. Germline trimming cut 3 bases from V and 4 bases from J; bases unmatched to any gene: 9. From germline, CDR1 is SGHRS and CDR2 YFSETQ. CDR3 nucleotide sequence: TGCGCCAGCAGCTACGTAACTAGCGGAGTTTACAATGAGCAGTTCTTC. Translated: CASSYVTSGVYNEQFF.

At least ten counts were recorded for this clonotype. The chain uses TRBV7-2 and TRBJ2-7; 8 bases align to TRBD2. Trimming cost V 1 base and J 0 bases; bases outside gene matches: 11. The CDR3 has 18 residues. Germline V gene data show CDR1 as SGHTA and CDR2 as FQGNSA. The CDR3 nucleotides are TGTGCCAGCAGCTTAGTTCTCCGCCTTACTAGCGGCTCCTACGAGCAGTACTTC. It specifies CASSLVLRLTSGSYEQYF.

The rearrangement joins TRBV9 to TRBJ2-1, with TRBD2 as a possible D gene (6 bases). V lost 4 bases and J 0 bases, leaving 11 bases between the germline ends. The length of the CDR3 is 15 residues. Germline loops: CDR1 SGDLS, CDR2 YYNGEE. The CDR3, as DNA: TGTGCCAGCAGCCTAGCGAGTAGCTCCTACAATGAGCAGTTCTTC. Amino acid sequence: CASSLASSSYNEQFF.

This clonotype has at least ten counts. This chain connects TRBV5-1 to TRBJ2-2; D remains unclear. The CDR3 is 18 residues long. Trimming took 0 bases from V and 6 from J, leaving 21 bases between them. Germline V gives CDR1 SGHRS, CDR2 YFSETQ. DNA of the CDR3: TGCGCCAGCAGCTTGGACCTCTTGGCCGCGGTCGGCGCCGGGGAGCTGTTTTTT. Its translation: CASSLDLLAAVGAGELFF.

CDR3 nucleotide sequence: TGTGCCAGCTCCCGAACAGGGGGGAGGGAAAAACTGTTTTTT. Its protein product is CASSRTGGREKLFF. The J gene is TRBJ1-4, the V gene TRBV12-3 or TRBV12-4; TRBD1 matches 8 bases. This CDR3 is 14 amino acids long. V trimming: 8 bases; J trimming: 8 bases; junction bases outside the gene matches: 10.

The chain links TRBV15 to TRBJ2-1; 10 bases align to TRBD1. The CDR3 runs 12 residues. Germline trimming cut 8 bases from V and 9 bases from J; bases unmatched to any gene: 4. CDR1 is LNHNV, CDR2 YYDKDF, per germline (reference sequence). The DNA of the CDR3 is TGTGCCACCGGCGGGACAGGGGCTGAGCAGTTCTTC. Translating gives CATGGTGAEQFF.

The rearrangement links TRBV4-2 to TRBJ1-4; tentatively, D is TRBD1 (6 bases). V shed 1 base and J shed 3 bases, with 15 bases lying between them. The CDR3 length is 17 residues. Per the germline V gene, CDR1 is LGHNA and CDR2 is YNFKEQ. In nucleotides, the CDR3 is TGTGCCAGCAGCCAAGGGGGTGACAGGACTCCTAATGAAAAACTGTTTTTT. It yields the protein CASSQGGDRTPNEKLFF.

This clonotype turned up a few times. Here the CDR3 reads CAIRESGTGYGYTF. As DNA, the CDR3 is TGTGCCATCAGGGAATCCGGGACAGGATATGGCTACACCTTC. The chain carries TRBV10-3 and TRBJ1-2, with 8 bases matching TRBD1. Unmatched junction bases numbered 8, after V lost 6 bases and J lost 5 bases. The CDR3 length is 14 residues. Germline V gene lookup returns CDR1 ENHRY and CDR2 SYGVKD.

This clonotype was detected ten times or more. DNA for the CDR3: TGTGCCTGGATTCCTCGGGGGGCCACAGATACGCAGTATTTT. This encodes CAWIPRGATDTQYF. The genes are TRBV30 and TRBJ2-3; D perhaps matches TRBD2 (7 bases). The V gene's germline CDR1 is GTSNPN and CDR2 SVGIG (reference sequence). Deletions cut 4 bases from V and 2 bases from J, with 13 bases between. The CDR3 totals 14 residues.

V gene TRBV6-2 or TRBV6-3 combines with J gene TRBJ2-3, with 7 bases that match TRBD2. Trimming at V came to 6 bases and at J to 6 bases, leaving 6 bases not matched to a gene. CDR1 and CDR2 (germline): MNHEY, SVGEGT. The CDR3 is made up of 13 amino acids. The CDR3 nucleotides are TGTGCCAGCAGGGGACTATCCCCCGATACGCAGTATTTT. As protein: CASRGLSPDTQYF.

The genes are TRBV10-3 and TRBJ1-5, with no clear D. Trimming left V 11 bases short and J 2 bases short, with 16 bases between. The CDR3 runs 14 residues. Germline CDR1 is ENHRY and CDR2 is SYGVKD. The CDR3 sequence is CAAGGIGGNQPQHF. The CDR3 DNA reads TGTGCCGCGGGTGGGATCGGGGGCAATCAGCCCCAGCATTTT.

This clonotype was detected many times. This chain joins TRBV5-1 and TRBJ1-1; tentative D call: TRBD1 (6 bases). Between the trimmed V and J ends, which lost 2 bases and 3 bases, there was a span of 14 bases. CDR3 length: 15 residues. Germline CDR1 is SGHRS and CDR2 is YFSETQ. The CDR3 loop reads CASSFSTGKDTEAFF. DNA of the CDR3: TGCGCCAGCAGCTTTTCAACAGGGAAGGACACTGAAGCTTTCTTT.

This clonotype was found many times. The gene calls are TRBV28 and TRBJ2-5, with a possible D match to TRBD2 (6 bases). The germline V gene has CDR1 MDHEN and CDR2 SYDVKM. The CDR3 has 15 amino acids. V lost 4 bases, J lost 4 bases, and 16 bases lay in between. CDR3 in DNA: TGTGCCAGCAGTTCCTTCGGGGGTCTGGGAGAGACCCAGTACTTC. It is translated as CASSSFGGLGETQYF.

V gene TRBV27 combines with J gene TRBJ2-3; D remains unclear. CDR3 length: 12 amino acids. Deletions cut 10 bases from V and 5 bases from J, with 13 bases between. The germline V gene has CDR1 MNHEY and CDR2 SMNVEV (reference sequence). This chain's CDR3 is CATISEKDTQYF. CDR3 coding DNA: TGTGCCACCATAAGCGAGAAAGATACGCAGTATTTT.

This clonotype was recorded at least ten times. Written as DNA, the CDR3 is TGTGCCAGCGGCAGGTCTGCAAACTATGGCTACACCTTC. It yields the protein CASGRSANYGYTF. The chain combines TRBV28 with TRBJ1-2; D ambiguous. The germline CDR1 and CDR2 sequences are MDHEN and SYDVKM. Trimming stripped 8 bases from V and 2 bases from J, with 12 bases between. This CDR3 comprises 13 residues.

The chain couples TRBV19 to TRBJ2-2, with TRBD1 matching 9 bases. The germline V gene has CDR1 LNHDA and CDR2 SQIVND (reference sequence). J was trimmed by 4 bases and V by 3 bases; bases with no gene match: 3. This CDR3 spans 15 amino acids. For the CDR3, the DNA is TGTGCCAGTAGTATCACAGGGGGCAGCACCGGGGAGCTGTTTTTT. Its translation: CASSITGGSTGELFF.

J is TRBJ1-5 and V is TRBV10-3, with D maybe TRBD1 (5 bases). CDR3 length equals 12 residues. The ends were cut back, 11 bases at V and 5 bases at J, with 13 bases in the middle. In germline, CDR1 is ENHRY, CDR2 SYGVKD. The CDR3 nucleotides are TGTGCCTCCAGGGAATCGGATCAGCCCCAGCATTTT. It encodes CASRESDQPQHF.